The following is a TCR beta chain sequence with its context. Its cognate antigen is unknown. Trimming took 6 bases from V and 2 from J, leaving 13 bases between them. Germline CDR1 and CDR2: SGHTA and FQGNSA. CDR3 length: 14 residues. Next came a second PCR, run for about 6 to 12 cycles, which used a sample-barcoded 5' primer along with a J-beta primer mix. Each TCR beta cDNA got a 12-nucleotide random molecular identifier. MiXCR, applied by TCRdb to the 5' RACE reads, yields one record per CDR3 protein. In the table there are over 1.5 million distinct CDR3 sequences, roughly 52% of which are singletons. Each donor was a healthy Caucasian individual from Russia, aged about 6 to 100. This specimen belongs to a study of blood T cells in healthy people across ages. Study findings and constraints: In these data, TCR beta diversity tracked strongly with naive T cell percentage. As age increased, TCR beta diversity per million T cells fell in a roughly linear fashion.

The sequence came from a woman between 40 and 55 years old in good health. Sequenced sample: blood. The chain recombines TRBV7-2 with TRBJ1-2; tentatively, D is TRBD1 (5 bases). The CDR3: CASSIPGRNYGYTF. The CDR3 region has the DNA TGTGCCAGCAGTATCCCAGGGAGAAACTATGGCTACACCTTC.